The clone carrying this T cell receptor beta chain showed up just a few times. Its antigen is not known. A single base separates this from a much larger clone, so it may be a read error. These data come from a study of breast tumors, draining lymph nodes, adjacent tissues. Study-level findings and limits: The data were judged consistent with most tumor T cells coming from lymph node and expanding in tumor. Luminal-like breast cancer showed significantly greater tumor-nontumor repertoire similarity than basal-like breast cancer did. Tumor repertoires ranked between lymph nodes and nontumor tissue in diversity, with V and J gene preferences.

The CDR3 spans 19 residues. CDR1 and CDR2 from the germline V gene are SGDLS and YYNGEE. The junction had 14 bases not matched to a gene; V was cut back by 3 bases and J by 2 bases. TCRdb re-derived calls from the multiplex PCR reads in MiXCR, one entry per CDR3 protein. The data show some 170,000 distinct CDR3 sequences, around 33% seen once. Breast cancer patients provided tissue from their axillary draining lymph nodes. This rearrangement joins TRBV9 to TRBJ2-3; TRBD2 matches 11 bases. This clonotype was obtained from a female donor with breast cancer. Some clones in this sample may be carry-over from other donors' samples. The sequenced sample consisted of axillary lymph node tissue. CDR3 in amino acids: CASSESIGFSGRATDTQYF. The CDR3 nucleotides are TGTGCCAGCAGCGAAAGTATTGGTTTTAGCGGGAGGGCCACAGATACGCAGTATTTT.